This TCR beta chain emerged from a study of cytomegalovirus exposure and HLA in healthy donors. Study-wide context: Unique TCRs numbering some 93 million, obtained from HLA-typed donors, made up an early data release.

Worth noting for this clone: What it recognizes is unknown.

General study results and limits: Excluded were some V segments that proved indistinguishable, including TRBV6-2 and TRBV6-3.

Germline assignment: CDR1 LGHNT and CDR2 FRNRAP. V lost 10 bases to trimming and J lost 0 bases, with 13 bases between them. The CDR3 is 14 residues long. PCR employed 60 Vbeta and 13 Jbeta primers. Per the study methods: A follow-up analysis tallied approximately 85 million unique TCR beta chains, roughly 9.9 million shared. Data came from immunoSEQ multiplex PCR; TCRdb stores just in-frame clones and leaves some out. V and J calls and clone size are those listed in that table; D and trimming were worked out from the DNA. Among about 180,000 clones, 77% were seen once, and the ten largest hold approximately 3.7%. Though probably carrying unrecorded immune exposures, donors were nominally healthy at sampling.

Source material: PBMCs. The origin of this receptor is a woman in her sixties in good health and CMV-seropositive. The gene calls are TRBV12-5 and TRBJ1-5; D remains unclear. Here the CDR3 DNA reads TGTGCTAAGGAGGAAAGGAATAGCAATCAGCCCCAGCATTTT. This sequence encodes CAKEERNSNQPQHF. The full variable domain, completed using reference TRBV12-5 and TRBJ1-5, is DARVTQTPRHKVTEMGQEVTMRCQPILGHNTVFWYRQTMMQGLELLAYFRNRAPLDDSGMPKDRFSAEMPDATLATLKIQPSEPRDSAVYFCAKEERNSNQPQHFGDGTRLSIL.